This T cell receptor (beta chain) was profiled in a study of T cells in pancreatic ductal adenocarcinoma. Study-wide results and limits: Tumor and blood clonality did not differ significantly, about 0.1 versus 0.07. Tumor-versus-blood clonality comparisons may be biased toward lower tumor diversity.

Trimming took 0 bases from V and 3 from J, leaving 6 bases between them. Per the germline V gene, CDR1 is SGHRS and CDR2 is YFSETQ. The CDR3 extends over 13 amino acids. This table comes from immunoSEQ multiplex PCR, and its TCRdb copy is limited to in-frame clones, with some not included. The data show about 98,000 clones, roughly 95% seen once. Surgery without prior neoadjuvant therapy was the treatment of the selected pancreatic ductal adenocarcinoma patients. With regard to this clone: The target antigen is unknown.

The chain links TRBV5-1 to TRBJ1-1; maybe TRBD1 (5 bases). The receptor was derived from a human donor with pancreatic ductal adenocarcinoma. Material: PBMCs. In DNA, the CDR3 is TGCGCCAGCAGCTTGGCCAGGGACACTGAAGCTTTCTTT. Amino acids: CASSLARDTEAFF.